The 2 T cell receptor beta chains below come from one sample, sequenced in a study of blood T cell repertoires in COVID-19. Profiled with immunoSEQ multiplex PCR; TCRdb holds only in-frame clones, not every one. The sample holds around 37,000 clones; approximately 90% are singletons and the top ten take 20% to 25%. Sequenced sample: peripheral blood. These receptors were obtained from a man aged 55 to 70 with acute or convalescent COVID-19.

The V and J genes are TRBV2 and TRBJ1-2; 8 nucleotides agree with TRBD1. Trimming at V came to 7 bases and at J to 8 bases, leaving 12 bases not matched to a gene. The CDR3 is 14 residues long. Per germline, CDR1 SNHLY and CDR2 FYNNEI. CDR3 protein: CASTATGAGKGYTF. CDR3 nucleotides: TGTGCCAGCACCGCGACAGGGGCCGGTAAGGGCTACACCTTC. Drawing the rest from reference TRBV2 and TRBJ1-2, the complete variable domain is EPEVTQTPSHQVTQMGQEVILRCVPISNHLYFYWYRQILGQKVEFLVSFYNNEISEKSEIFDDQFSVERPDGSNFTLKIRSTKLEDSAMYFCASTATGAGKGYTFGSGTRLTVV.

The CDR3 DNA is TGTGCCAGCAGCCGGACAGGGAACACTGAAGCTTTCTTT. It specifies CASSRTGNTEAFF. The chain couples TRBV6-5 to TRBJ1-1; TRBD1 aligns across 7 bases. CDR1 is MNHEY and CDR2 is SVGAGI in the germline V gene. J was trimmed by 1 base and V by 6 bases; bases with no gene match: 2. The CDR3 consists of 13 residues.